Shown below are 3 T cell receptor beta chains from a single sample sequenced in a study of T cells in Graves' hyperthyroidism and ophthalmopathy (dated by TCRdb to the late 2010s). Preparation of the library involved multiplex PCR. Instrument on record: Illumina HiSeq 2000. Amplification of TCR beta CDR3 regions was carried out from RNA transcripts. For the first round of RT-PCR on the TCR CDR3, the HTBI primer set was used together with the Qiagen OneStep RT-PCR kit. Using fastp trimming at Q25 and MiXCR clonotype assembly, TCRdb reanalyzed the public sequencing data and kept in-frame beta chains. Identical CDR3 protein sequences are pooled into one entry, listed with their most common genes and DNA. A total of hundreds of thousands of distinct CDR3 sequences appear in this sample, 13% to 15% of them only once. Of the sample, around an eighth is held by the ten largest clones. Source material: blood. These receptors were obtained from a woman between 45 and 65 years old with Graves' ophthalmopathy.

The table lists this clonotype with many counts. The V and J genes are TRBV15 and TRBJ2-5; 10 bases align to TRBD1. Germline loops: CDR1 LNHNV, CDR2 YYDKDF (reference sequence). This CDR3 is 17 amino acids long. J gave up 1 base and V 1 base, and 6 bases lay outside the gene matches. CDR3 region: CATSRGGTGDSQETQYF. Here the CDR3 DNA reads TGTGCCACCAGCAGAGGGGGGACAGGGGATAGCCAAGAGACCCAGTACTTC. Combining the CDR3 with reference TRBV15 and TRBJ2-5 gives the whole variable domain DAMVIQNPRYQVTQFGKPVTLSCSQTLNHNVMYWYQQKSSQAPKLLFHYYDKDFNNEADTPDNFQSRRPNTSFCFLDIRSPGLGDTAMYLCATSRGGTGDSQETQYFGPGTRLLVL.

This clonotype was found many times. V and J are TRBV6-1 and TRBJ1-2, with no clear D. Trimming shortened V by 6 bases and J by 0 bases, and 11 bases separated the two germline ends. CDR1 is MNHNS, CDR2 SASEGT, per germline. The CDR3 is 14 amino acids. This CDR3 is CASSTRAANYGYTF. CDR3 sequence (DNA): TGTGCCAGCAGCACCCGGGCAGCTAACTATGGCTACACCTTC.

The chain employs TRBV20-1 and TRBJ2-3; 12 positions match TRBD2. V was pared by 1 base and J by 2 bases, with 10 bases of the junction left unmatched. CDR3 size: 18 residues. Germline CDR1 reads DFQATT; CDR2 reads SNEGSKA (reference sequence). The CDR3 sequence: CSARGLAGGLVPTDTQYF. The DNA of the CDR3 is TGCAGTGCTAGAGGTCTAGCGGGAGGGCTAGTTCCCACAGATACGCAGTATTTT.